This is a list of T cell receptor beta chains from one sample in a study of control samples from healthy donors and cancer patients. Only in-frame clones appear in the TCRdb table, and some are missing; sequencing was by immunoSEQ multiplex PCR. The table includes just under 150,000 clones, more than 85% detected once. The specimen sequenced was blood. These receptors all stem from a man aged 25-45 years in good health. Each CDR3 is given with its conserved first and last residue. D genes are given only for firm matches.

D gene	V gene	J gene	CDR3 DNA	CDR3 protein
TRBD1	TRBV5-8	TRBJ2-5	TGTGCCAGCAGCTGGGGACAGGGGGCGGAGACCCAGTACTTC	CASSWGQGAETQYF
.	TRBV5-1	TRBJ1-2	TGCGCCAGCAGCTTGGATACCGGGTTTGGCTACACCTTC	CASSLDTGFGYTF
TRBD1	TRBV5-4	TRBJ1-2	TGTGCCAGCAGCACAGGGGACCTGAGGGGAAACTATGGCTACACCTTC	CASSTGDLRGNYGYTF
.	TRBV9	TRBJ2-1	TGTGCCAGCAGCGTAGTCGGGGAGCCCATATACAATGAGCAGTTCTTC	CASSVVGEPIYNEQFF
.	TRBV5-1	TRBJ2-6	TGCGCCAGCAGTCCCTGGGGCTCTGGGGCCAACGTCCTGACTTTC	CASSPWGSGANVLTF
.	TRBV6-1	TRBJ1-6	TGTGCCAGCAGTGAAGCCCTCGGGGGGAGCTCCTATAATTCACCCCTCCACTTT	CASSEALGGSSYNSPLHF
TRBD1	TRBV7-9	TRBJ1-4	TGTGCCAGCGCCTCCGGGACAGGGAATGAAAAACTGTTTTTT	CASASGTGNEKLFF
.	TRBV7-2	TRBJ2-1	TGTGCCAGCAGCTTAGGGGGAGTAAGAAGAGCCAATGAGCAGTTCTTC	CASSLGGVRRANEQFF
TRBD1	TRBV11-2	TRBJ2-1	TGTGCCAGCAGCTTATACAGGGGCTCCTACAATGAGCAGTTCTTC	CASSLYRGSYNEQFF
TRBD1	TRBV5-1	TRBJ2-7	TGCGCCAGCAGCCACGGGACAGGGGGGACCTACGAGCAGTACTTC	CASSHGTGGTYEQYF
.	TRBV29-1	TRBJ1-1	TGCAGCGTTACCAGGGGAAGCACTGAAGCTTTCTTT	CSVTRGSTEAFF
.	TRBV6-5	TRBJ1-4	TGTGCCAGCAGTTACTCGATAGGGAGAAGTGAAAAACTGTTTTTT	CASSYSIGRSEKLFF
.	TRBV7-7	TRBJ2-3	TGTGCCAGCAGCTCCTCCCCTTCTAGCGTCACGCAGTATTTT	CASSSSPSSVTQYF
.	TRBV27	TRBJ2-7	TGTGCCAGCAGTTATCGGCGCACCTACGAGCAGTACTTC	CASSYRRTYEQYF
.	TRBV6-5	TRBJ1-5	TGTGCCAGCAGTTACTCGTGGGGGGGGGACAATCAGCCCCAGCATTTT	CASSYSWGGDNQPQHF
TRBD1	TRBV9	TRBJ1-4	TGTGCCAGCAGCGATGGGACAGGGGAATCGCGTGAAAAACTGTTTTTT	CASSDGTGESREKLFF
TRBD1	TRBV5-8	TRBJ1-1	TGTGCCAGCAGCTTAACAGGGGGCCTAAGCACTGAAGCTTTCTTT	CASSLTGGLSTEAFF
.	TRBV6-1	TRBJ1-1	TGTGCCAGCAGTGAATACCCCCCAAGGGTTGTAGAATGGAACACTGAAGCTTTCTTT	CASSEYPPRVVEWNTEAFF